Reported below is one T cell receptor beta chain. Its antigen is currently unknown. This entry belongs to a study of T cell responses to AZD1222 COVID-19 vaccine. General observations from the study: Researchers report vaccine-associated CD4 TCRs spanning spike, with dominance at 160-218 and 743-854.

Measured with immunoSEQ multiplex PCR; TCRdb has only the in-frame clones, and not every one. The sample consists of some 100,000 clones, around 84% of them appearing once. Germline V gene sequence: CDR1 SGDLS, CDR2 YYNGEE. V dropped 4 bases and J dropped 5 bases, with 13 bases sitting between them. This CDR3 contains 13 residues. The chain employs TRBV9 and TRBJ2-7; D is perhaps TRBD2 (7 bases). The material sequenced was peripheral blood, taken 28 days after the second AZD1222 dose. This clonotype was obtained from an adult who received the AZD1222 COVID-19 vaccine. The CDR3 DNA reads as TGTGCCAGCAGCCTAGTGGGGGGGCACGAGCAGTACTTC. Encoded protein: CASSLVGGHEQYF.